Listed below are T cell receptor beta chains from one sample, sequenced in a study of cytomegalovirus exposure and HLA in healthy donors. Using immunoSEQ multiplex PCR, the repertoire was profiled, and TCRdb retains in-frame clones only, with some absent. The sample yields about 130,000 clones, approximately 77% seen once. The sequenced material came from PBMCs. The receptor set was obtained from a woman aged 55-70 years in good health and CMV-seronegative. Both conserved end residues are part of each CDR3. D genes are given only for firm matches. Where a row states a size, it is once, few, many or the class of an expanded clone; other rows omit it.

j_gene: TRBJ1-1
len: 19
abundance: .
d_gene: TRBD1
v_gene: TRBV15
CDR3aa: CATSSASRDLDRGYTEAFF
CDR3nt: TGTGCCACCAGCAGCGCCTCGAGAGACCTCGACAGGGGGTACACTGAAGCTTTCTTT

j_gene: TRBJ2-3
len: 17
abundance: .
d_gene: TRBD1
v_gene: TRBV29-1
CDR3aa: CSVEDRGDRGRTDTQYF
CDR3nt: TGCAGCGTTGAAGATCGGGGAGACAGGGGCCGTACAGATACGCAGTATTTT

j_gene: TRBJ1-2
len: 13
abundance: .
d_gene: TRBD1
v_gene: TRBV7-9
CDR3aa: CASSWGDRAGYTF
CDR3nt: TGTGCCAGCAGTTGGGGTGACAGGGCTGGCTACACCTTC

j_gene: TRBJ1-5
len: 14
abundance: .
d_gene: .
v_gene: TRBV2
CDR3aa: CASSRSGTNQPQHF
CDR3nt: TGTGCCAGCAGTCGCTCGGGAACGAATCAGCCCCAGCATTTT

j_gene: TRBJ2-3
len: 16
abundance: .
d_gene: TRBD2
v_gene: TRBV19
CDR3aa: CASSIGGGNGADTQYF
CDR3nt: TGTGCCAGTAGTATAGGGGGAGGGAACGGAGCAGATACGCAGTATTTT

j_gene: TRBJ2-7
len: 14
abundance: .
d_gene: TRBD2
v_gene: TRBV19
CDR3aa: CASSRTSGNYEQYF
CDR3nt: TGTGCCAGTAGTCGGACTAGCGGAAACTACGAGCAGTACTTC

j_gene: TRBJ1-1
len: 14
abundance: few
d_gene: TRBD1
v_gene: TRBV6-1
CDR3aa: CASSLQPGTGEAFF
CDR3nt: TGTGCCAGCAGCCTCCAACCGGGGACAGGGGAAGCTTTCTTT

j_gene: TRBJ1-5
len: 15
abundance: once
d_gene: .
v_gene: TRBV19
CDR3aa: CASSITQGFNQPQHF
CDR3nt: TGTGCCAGTAGTATCACTCAGGGCTTCAATCAGCCCCAGCATTTT

j_gene: TRBJ2-7
len: 17
abundance: .
d_gene: TRBD2
v_gene: TRBV4-1
CDR3aa: CASSRYSSGMPQYEQYF
CDR3nt: TGCGCCAGCAGCCGCTACTCTAGCGGGATGCCCCAATACGAGCAGTACTTC

j_gene: TRBJ1-4
len: 16
abundance: .
d_gene: .
v_gene: TRBV5-4
CDR3aa: CASSLVARSTNEKLFF
CDR3nt: TGTGCCAGCAGCTTGGTGGCGCGGTCAACTAATGAAAAACTGTTTTTT

j_gene: TRBJ1-1
len: 15
abundance: once
d_gene: TRBD1
v_gene: TRBV7-8
CDR3aa: CASSTGDRVNTEAFF
CDR3nt: TGTGCCAGCAGCACCGGGGACAGGGTGAACACTGAAGCTTTCTTT

j_gene: TRBJ2-3
len: 15
abundance: .
d_gene: TRBD2
v_gene: TRBV7-3
CDR3aa: CASSPTSGGGDTQYF
CDR3nt: TGTGCCAGCAGCCCCACTAGCGGGGGCGGAGATACGCAGTATTTT